The sequence of this T cell receptor (beta chain) was determined in a study of blood T cell repertoires in COVID-19. On the study more broadly: The United States, Italy and Spain supplied acute and convalescent COVID-19 samples.

CDR3 length: 13 residues. Trimming shortened V by 5 bases and J by 2 bases, and 9 bases separated the two germline ends. Germline lookup yields CDR1 KGHSH and CDR2 LQKENI. As regards this clone: The sample has other DNA sequences that encode this CDR3 too.

Assay: immunoSEQ multiplex PCR; the TCRdb copy retains only in-frame clones and omits some. The sample consists of 150,000 to 200,000 clones, roughly 82% of them appearing once. What was sequenced was PBMCs or T cells enriched from blood (not recorded which). The V gene is TRBV18, the J gene TRBJ2-5; tentatively, D is TRBD1 (6 bases). The receptor's source is a middle-aged man who had recovered from COVID-19. CDR3 residues: CASSRDIQETQYF. The DNA of the CDR3 is TGTGCCAGCTCAAGGGACATACAAGAGACCCAGTACTTC.